This T cell receptor beta chain comes out of a study of cytomegalovirus exposure and HLA in healthy donors. The CDR3 totals 14 residues. Germline V lookup: CDR1 SGHTA, CDR2 FQGNSA. Trimming took 0 bases from V and 2 from J, leaving 8 bases between them. Profiled with immunoSEQ multiplex PCR; TCRdb holds only in-frame clones, not every one. The sample yields over 150,000 clones, 75% to 90% seen once. The J gene is TRBJ2-7, the V gene TRBV7-2; D might be TRBD1 (5 bases). This sequence originates from a young man in good health and CMV-seropositive. The material sequenced was PBMCs. The chain's CDR3 is CASSLATETYEQYF. The DNA of the CDR3 is TGTGCCAGCAGCTTAGCGACAGAAACCTACGAGCAGTACTTC.